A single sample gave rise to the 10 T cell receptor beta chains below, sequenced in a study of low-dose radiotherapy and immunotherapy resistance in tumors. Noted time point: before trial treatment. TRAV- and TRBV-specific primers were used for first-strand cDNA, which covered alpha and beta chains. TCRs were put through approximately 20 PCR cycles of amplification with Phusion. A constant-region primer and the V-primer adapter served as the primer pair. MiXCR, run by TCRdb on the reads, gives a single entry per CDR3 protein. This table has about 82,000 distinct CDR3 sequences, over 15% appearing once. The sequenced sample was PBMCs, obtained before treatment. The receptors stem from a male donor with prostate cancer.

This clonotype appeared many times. The CDR3, as DNA: TGTGCCAGCAGCTTAGCGCTGGGGGGTAATGAGCAGTTCTTC. As protein: CASSLALGGNEQFF. The rearrangement links TRBV7-8 to TRBJ2-1; D is perhaps TRBD2 (6 bases). V lost 0 bases and J lost 7, with 10 bases in between. The CDR3 sequence is 14 residues long. The germline V gene encodes CDR1 SGHVS and CDR2 FQNEAQ.

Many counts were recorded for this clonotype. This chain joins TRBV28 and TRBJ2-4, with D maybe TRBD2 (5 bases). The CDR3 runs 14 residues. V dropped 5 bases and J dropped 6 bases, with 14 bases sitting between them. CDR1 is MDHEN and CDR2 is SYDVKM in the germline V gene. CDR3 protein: CASSPSVGRNIQYF. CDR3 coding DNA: TGTGCCAGCAGTCCCTCGGTGGGGAGAAACATTCAGTACTTC.

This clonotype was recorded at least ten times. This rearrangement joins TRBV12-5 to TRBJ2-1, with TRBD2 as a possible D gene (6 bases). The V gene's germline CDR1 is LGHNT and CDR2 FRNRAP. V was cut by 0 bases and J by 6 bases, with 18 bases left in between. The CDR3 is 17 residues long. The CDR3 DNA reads TGTGCTAGTGGTTTGGTTGGAGCGGCGGGACCTATCAATGAGCAGTTCTTC. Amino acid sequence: CASGLVGAAGPINEQFF. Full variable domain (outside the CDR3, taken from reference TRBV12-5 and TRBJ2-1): DARVTQTPRHKVTEMGQEVTMRCQPILGHNTVFWYRQTMMQGLELLAYFRNRAPLDDSGMPKDRFSAEMPDATLATLKIQPSEPRDSAVYFCASGLVGAAGPINEQFFGPGTRLTVL.

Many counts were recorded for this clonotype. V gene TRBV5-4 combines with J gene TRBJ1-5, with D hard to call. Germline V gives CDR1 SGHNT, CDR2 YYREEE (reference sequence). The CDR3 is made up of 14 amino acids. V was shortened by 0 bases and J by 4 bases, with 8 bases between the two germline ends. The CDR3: CASSLANTNQPQHF. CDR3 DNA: TGTGCCAGCAGCTTGGCCAACACAAATCAGCCCCAGCATTTT.

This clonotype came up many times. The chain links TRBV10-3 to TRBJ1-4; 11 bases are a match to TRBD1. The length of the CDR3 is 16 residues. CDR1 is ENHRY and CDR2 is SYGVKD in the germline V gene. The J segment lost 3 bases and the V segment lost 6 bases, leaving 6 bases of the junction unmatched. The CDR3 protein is CAISEGTGGSNEKLFF. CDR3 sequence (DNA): TGTGCCATCAGCGAAGGGACAGGGGGTTCTAATGAAAAACTGTTTTTT.

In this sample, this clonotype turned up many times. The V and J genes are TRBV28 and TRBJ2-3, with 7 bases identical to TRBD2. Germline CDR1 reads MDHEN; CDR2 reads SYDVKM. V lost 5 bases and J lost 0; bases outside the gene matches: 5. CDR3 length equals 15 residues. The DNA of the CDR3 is TGTGCCAGCAGTGGAATTAGCGGGAGCACAGATACGCAGTATTTT. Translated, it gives CASSGISGSTDTQYF.

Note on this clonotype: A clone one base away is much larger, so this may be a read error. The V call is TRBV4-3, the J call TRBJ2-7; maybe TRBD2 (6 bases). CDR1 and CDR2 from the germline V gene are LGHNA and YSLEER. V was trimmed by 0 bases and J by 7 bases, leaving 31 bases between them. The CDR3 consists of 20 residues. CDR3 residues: CASSQDPPVLAGNSYNEQYF. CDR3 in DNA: TGCGCCAGCAGCCAAGATCCCCCTGTGTTGGCGGGGAACTCCTACAATGAGCAGTACTTC.

The CDR3 loop is CASSVAASFYNEQFF. CDR3 nucleotide sequence: TGTGCCAGCAGCGTAGCGGCTAGCTTCTACAATGAGCAGTTCTTC. The genes are TRBV9 and TRBJ2-1, with a weak D call TRBD2 (5 bases). CDR1 and CDR2 (germline): SGDLS, YYNGEE. The ends were cut back, 0 bases at V and 3 bases at J, with 10 bases in the middle. The CDR3 has 15 residues.

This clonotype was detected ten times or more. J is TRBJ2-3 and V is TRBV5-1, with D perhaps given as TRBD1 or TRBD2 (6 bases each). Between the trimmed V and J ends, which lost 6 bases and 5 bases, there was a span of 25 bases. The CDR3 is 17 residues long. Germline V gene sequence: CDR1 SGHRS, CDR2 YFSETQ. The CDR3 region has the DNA TGCGCCAGCAAATTAACCGGGACGGGGGCTGGCCTAGATACGCAGTATTTT. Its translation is CASKLTGTGAGLDTQYF.

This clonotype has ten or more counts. The CDR3 DNA reads as TGTGCCAGCAGTACCTCCCGGACAGGGTACAATGAGCAGTTCTTC. This codes for CASSTSRTGYNEQFF. This chain links TRBV6-5 with TRBJ2-1; TRBD1 aligns across 8 bases. Germline V lookup: CDR1 MNHEY, CDR2 SVGAGI. The CDR3 contains 15 residues. J was trimmed by 4 bases and V by 5 bases; bases with no gene match: 7.